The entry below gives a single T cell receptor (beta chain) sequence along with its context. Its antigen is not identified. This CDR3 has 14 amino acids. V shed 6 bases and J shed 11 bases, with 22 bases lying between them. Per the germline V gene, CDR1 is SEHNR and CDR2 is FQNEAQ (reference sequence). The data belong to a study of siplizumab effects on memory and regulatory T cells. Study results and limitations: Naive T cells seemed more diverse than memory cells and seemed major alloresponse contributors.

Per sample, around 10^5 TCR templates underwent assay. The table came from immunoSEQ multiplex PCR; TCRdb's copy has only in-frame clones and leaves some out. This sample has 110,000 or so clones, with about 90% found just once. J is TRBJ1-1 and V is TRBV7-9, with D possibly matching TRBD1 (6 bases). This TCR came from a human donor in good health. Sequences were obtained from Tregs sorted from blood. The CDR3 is CASSPARGQRSAFF. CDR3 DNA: TGTGCCAGCAGTCCCGCCCGAGGACAGCGTTCGGCTTTCTTT.